The source of this T cell receptor beta chain is a study of regulatory T cells in long-lasting Graves disease. This clonotype was seen at least ten times. The target antigen is unknown. Time point here: persistent/refractory GD, antithyroid drugs over 5 years with positive TRAb. RNA from PBMCs was the source of the TCR library. The guidelines of the American Thyroid Association were the basis for diagnosing Graves' disease. In building TCR beta libraries, iRepertoire HTBI primers were used together with Arm-PCR of CDR3 regions. TCRdb reprocessed the multiplex PCR reads with MiXCR, giving one entry per CDR3 protein. The sample lists roughly 400,000 distinct CDR3 sequences, roughly a fifth occurring once. The CDR3 is made up of 16 amino acids. After removal of 6 bases from V and 5 bases from J, the junction contained 16 bases not matched to a gene. Study findings and constraints: Persistent Graves' patients showed less TCR diversity than newly diagnosed patients showed. Persistent disease preferred TRBV28, TRBJ1-2 and TRBJ2-5.

The specimen was peripheral blood mononuclear cells (PBMCs), collected when the disease was refractory, from a patient treated with antithyroid drugs. The source of this sequence is a female donor with Graves disease. The chain combines TRBV12-3 or TRBV12-4 with TRBJ2-7; TRBD2 aligns across 7 bases. The CDR3 loop is CASSKTVGGGLDEQYF. CDR3 DNA sequence: TGTGCCAGCAGCAAAACGGTCGGGGGAGGGTTGGACGAGCAGTACTTC.